These 2 T cell receptor beta chains share one sample of origin, sequenced in a study of identical twins. One entry per CDR3 protein results from TCRdb running MiXCR on the 5' RACE reads. The sample shows some 260,000 distinct CDR3 sequences, 11% to 15% of them seen only once. What was sequenced was memory (CD45RO+) T cells sorted from blood. Receptor source: a woman under 30 in good health.

This clonotype showed up many times. The chain carries TRBV6-7 and TRBJ2-3, with 14 bases that match TRBD2. TRBV6-7 carries the ORF label, with uncertain function. The CDR3 runs 14 residues. J lost 5 bases, V lost 7 bases, and 2 bases had no gene match. This chain's CDR3 is CASIGLAGGDTQYF. For the CDR3, the DNA is TGTGCCAGCATAGGACTAGCGGGAGGAGATACGCAGTATTTT.

V and J are TRBV7-2 and TRBJ2-2; possibly TRBD2 for D (5 bases). Trimming stripped 2 bases from V and 8 bases from J, with 9 bases between. The CDR3 is 13 residues long. CDR1 is SGHTA, CDR2 FQGNSA, per germline. The CDR3 nucleotides are TGTGCCAGCAGCTTACTAGCTCCTGGGGAGCTGTTTTTT. This gives the protein CASSLLAPGELFF.